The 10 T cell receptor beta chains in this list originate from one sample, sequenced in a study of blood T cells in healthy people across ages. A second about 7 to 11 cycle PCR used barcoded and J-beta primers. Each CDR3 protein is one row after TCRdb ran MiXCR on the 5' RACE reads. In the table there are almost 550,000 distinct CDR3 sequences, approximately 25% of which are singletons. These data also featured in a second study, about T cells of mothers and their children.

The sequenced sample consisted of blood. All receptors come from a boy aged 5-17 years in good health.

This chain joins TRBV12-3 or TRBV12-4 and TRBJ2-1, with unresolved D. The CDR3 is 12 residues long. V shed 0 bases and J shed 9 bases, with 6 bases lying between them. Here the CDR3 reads CASSLASGEQFF. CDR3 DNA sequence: TGTGCCAGCAGTTTAGCTAGTGGTGAGCAGTTCTTC.

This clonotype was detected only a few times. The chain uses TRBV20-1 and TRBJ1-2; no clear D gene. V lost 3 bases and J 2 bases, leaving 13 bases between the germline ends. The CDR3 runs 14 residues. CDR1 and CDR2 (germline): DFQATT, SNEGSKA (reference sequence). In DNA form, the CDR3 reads TGCAGTGCTAGGGAAAGGTCCCTAAACTATGGCTACACCTTC. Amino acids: CSARERSLNYGYTF.

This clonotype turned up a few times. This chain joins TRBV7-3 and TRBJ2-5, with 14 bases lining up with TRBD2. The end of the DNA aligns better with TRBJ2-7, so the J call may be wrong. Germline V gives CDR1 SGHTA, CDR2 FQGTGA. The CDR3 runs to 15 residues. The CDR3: CASSGTSGSSDEQYF. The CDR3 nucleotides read TGTGCCAGCAGCGGGACTAGCGGGAGCTCGGACGAGCAGTACTTC.

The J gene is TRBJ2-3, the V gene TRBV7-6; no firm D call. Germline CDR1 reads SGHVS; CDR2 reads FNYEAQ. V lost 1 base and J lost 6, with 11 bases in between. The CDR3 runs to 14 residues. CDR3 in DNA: TGTGCCAGCAGCTTAGGGGGTCAGAGCGATACGCAGTATTTT. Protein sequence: CASSLGGQSDTQYF.

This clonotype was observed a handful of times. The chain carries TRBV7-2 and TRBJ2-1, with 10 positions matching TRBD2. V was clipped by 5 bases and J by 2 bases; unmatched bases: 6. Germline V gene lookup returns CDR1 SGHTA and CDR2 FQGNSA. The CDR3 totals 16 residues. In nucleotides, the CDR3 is TGTGCCAGCAGCATGACCGGGACTAGCGCCTACAATGAGCAGTTCTTC. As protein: CASSMTGTSAYNEQFF.

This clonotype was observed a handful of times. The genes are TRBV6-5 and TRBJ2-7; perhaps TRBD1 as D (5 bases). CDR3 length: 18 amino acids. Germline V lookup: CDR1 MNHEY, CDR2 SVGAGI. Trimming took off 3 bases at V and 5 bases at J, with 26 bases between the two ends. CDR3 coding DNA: TGTGCCAGCAGTTATCATGGGGCGTCAGGGTACCCGAGCGACGAGCAGTACTTC. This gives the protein CASSYHGASGYPSDEQYF.

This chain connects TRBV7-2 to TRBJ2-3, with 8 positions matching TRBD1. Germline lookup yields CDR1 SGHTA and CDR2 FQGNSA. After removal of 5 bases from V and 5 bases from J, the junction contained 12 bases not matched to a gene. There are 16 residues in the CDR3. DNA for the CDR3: TGTGCCAGCAGCCTGTCAGGGGGCGGAGGTATAGATACGCAGTATTTT. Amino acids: CASSLSGGGGIDTQYF.

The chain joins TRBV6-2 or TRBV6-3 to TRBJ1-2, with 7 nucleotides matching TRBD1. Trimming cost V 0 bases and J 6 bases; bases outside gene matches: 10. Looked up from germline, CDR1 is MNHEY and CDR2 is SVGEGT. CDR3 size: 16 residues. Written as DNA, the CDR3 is TGTGCCAGCAGTTACTCGGCAGCCCCTGGACAGGATGGCTACACCTTC. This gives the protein CASSYSAAPGQDGYTF.

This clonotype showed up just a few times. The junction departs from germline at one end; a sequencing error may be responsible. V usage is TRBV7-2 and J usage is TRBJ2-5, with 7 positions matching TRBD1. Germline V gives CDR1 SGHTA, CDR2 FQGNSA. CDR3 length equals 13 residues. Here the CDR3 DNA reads TGTGCCAGCAGTCCGACCAACAGGGGCAAAGACAGCTTC. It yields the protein CASSPTNRGKDSF.

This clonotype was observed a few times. The CDR3, as DNA: TGTGCCAGCAGCCAAGCGGACATTAGGGCTTTCTTT. It encodes CASSQADIRAFF. The chain combines TRBV3-1 with TRBJ1-1; D perhaps matches TRBD1 (5 bases). The CDR3 runs to 12 residues. Trimming cost V 1 base and J 11 bases, with 11 bases left between them. Per germline, CDR1 LGHDT and CDR2 YNNKEL (reference sequence).